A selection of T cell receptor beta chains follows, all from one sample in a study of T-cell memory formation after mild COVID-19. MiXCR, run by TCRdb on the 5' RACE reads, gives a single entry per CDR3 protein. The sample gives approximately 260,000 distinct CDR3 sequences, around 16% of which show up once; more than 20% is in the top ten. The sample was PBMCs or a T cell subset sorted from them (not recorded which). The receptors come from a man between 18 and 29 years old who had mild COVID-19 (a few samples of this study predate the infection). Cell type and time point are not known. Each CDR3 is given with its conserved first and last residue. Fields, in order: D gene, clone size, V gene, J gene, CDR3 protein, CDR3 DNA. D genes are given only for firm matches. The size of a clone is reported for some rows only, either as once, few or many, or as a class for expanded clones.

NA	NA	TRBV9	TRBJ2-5	CASSVSLQETQYF	TGTGCCAGCAGCGTAAGCTTACAAGAGACCCAGTACTTC
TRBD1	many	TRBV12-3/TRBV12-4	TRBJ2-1	CASSPGQDSYNEQFF	TGTGCCAGCAGCCCGGGACAGGACTCCTACAATGAGCAGTTCTTC
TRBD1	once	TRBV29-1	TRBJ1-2	CSVGGGKFFGYTF	TGCAGCGTTGGAGGGGGCAAGTTTTTCGGCTACACCTTC
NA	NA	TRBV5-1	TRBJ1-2	CASSESGTSGGYTF	TGCGCCAGCAGCGAGTCCGGGACAAGTGGTGGCTACACCTTC
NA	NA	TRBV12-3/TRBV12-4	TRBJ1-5	CASSSPAGAGQPQHF	TGTGCCAGCAGTTCGCCGGCAGGGGCTGGACAGCCCCAGCATTTT
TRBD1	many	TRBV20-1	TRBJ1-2	CSASTGTVTYGYTF	TGCAGTGCTTCAACCGGGACAGTTACCTATGGCTACACCTTC
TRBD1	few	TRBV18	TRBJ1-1	CASSPPGQEWAFF	TGTGCCAGCTCACCCCCGGGACAGGAATGGGCTTTCTTT
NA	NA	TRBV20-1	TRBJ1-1	CSARVRMDTEAFF	TGCAGTGCTAGAGTTAGGATGGACACTGAAGCTTTCTTT
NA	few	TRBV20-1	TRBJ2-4	CSASPVLAKNIQYF	TGCAGTGCTAGTCCTGTCCTAGCCAAAAACATTCAGTACTTC
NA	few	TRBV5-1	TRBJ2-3	CASSVRQESTDTQYF	TGCGCCAGCAGCGTCCGACAGGAAAGCACAGATACGCAGTATTTT
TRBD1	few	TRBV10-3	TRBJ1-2	CAISLDRDGNYGYTF	TGTGCCATCAGCTTGGACAGGGACGGAAACTATGGCTACACCTTC
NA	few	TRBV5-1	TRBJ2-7	CASSSSFRDEQYF	TGCGCCAGCAGCTCCTCCTTCCGGGACGAGCAGTACTTC
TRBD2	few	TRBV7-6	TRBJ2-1	CASRNIAGHSYNEQFF	TGTGCCAGCAGAAATATAGCGGGGCACTCCTACAATGAGCAGTTCTTC
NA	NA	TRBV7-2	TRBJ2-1	CASSAWRGNEQFF	TGTGCCAGCAGCGCTTGGAGAGGGAATGAGCAGTTCTTC
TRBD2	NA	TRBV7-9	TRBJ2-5	CASSSGEGGTQYF	TGTGCCAGCAGCTCCGGGGAGGGAGGGACCCAGTACTTC
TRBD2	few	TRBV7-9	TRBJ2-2	CASSTLAGVTGELFF	TGTGCCAGCAGCACACTAGCGGGGGTCACCGGGGAGCTGTTTTTT
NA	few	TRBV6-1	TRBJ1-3	CASSARAGNTIYF	TGTGCCAGCAGTGCGAGGGCTGGAAACACCATATATTTT
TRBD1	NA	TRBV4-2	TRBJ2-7	CASSQEPGGAYEQYF	TGTGCCAGCAGCCAAGAGCCAGGGGGAGCCTACGAGCAGTACTTC
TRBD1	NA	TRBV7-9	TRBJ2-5	CASAPDRGAETQYF	TGTGCCAGCGCTCCTGACAGGGGCGCAGAGACCCAGTACTTC
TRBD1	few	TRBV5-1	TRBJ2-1	CASSPGTGGTYNEQFF	TGCGCCAGCAGCCCCGGGACAGGGGGGACCTACAATGAGCAGTTCTTC
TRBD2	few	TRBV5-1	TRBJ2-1	CASSLGSRGGYNEQFF	TGCGCCAGCAGCTTGGGCTCGCGGGGGGGATACAATGAGCAGTTCTTC
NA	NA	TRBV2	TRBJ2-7	CASKRADYEQYF	TGTGCCAGCAAAAGGGCGGACTACGAGCAGTACTTC
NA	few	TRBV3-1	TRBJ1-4	CASSQGWSTNEKLFF	TGTGCCAGCAGCCAAGGGTGGTCAACTAATGAAAAACTGTTTTTT
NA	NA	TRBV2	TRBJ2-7	CASSYEISYEQYF	TGTGCCAGCAGCTATGAAATCTCCTACGAGCAGTACTTC
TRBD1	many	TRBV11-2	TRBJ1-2	CASSSLKRTGNYGYTF	TGTGCCAGCAGCTCACTCAAGAGGACAGGGAACTATGGCTACACCTTC
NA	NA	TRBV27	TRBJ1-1	CASSLGGRRTEAFF	TGTGCCAGCAGTTTAGGGGGGCGGCGGACTGAAGCTTTCTTT
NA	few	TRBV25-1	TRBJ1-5	CASRGPGNQPQHF	TGTGCCAGCAGGGGTCCCGGAAATCAGCCCCAGCATTTT
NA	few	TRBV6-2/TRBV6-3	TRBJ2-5	CASSYRTGRGETQYF	TGTGCCAGCAGTTACCGTACAGGGAGGGGAGAGACCCAGTACTTC
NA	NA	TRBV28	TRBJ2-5	CASNRTPIQETQYF	TGTGCCAGCAACCGGACACCCATCCAAGAGACCCAGTACTTC
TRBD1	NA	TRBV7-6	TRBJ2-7	CASSLVTSGQGSYEQYF	TGTGCCAGCAGCTTAGTAACATCGGGACAGGGATCCTACGAGCAGTACTTC
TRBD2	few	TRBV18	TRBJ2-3	CASSPLSSGGTDTQYF	TGTGCCAGCTCACCACTCTCCAGCGGGGGCACAGATACGCAGTATTTT
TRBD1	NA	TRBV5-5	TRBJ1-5	CASSPGTGVSQPQHF	TGTGCCAGCAGCCCCGGGACAGGGGTTAGTCAGCCCCAGCATTTT
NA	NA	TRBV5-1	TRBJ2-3	CASSLALRDTQYF	TGCGCCAGCAGCTTGGCCTTGAGAGATACGCAGTATTTT
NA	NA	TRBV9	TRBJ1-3	CASSGSQSGNTIYF	TGTGCCAGCAGCGGCAGCCAGTCTGGAAACACCATATATTTT
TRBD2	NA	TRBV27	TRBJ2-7	CASSPRMRGGRSEQYF	TGTGCCAGCAGTCCACGTATGCGGGGGGGCCGGTCCGAGCAGTACTTC
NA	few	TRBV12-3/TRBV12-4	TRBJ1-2	CASRNQGLQGYTF	TGTGCCAGCAGAAACCAGGGTTTGCAAGGCTACACCTTC
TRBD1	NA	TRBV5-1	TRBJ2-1	CASSRTGEAYNEQFF	TGCGCCAGCAGCCGGACAGGGGAGGCCTACAATGAGCAGTTCTTC
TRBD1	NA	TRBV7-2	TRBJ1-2	CASSLTGFNYGYTF	TGTGCCAGCAGCTTGACAGGGTTTAACTATGGCTACACCTTC
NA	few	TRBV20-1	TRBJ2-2	CSAIGPYTGELFF	TGCAGTGCCATCGGGCCTTACACCGGGGAGCTGTTTTTT
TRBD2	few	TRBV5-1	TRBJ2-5	CASREGSGDETQYF	TGCGCCAGCAGGGAAGGTAGCGGGGATGAGACCCAGTACTTC
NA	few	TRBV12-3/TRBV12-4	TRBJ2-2	CASRTAVSLAGELFF	TGTGCCAGCAGAACTGCGGTCTCCTTAGCCGGGGAGCTGTTTTTT
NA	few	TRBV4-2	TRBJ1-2	CASRRTETTGYGYTF	TGTGCCAGCAGACGGACCGAGACTACAGGCTATGGCTACACCTTC
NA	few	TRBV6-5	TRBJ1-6	CASSYSWDGSPLHF	TGTGCCAGCAGTTACTCATGGGACGGGTCACCCCTCCACTTT
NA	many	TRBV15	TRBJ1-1	CATSSGPLSDAFF	TGTGCCACCAGCTCAGGGCCCCTGTCGGATGCTTTCTTT